Following are 14 T cell receptor beta chains from one sample sequenced in a study of cytomegalovirus exposure and HLA in healthy donors. 60 Vbeta and 13 Jbeta primers were used in PCR. Using immunoSEQ multiplex PCR, the repertoire was profiled, and TCRdb retains in-frame clones only, with some absent. This repertoire shows fewer than 150,000 clones, about 80% found once; its top ten account for approximately 4%. The sample comprised PBMCs. The receptors stem from a man aged 18 to 29 in good health and CMV-seronegative.

This chain uses TRBV5-1 with TRBJ2-2; D gene uncertain. In germline, CDR1 is SGHRS, CDR2 YFSETQ. V gave up 4 bases and J gave up 6 bases, with 7 bases separating them. There are 12 residues in the CDR3. The CDR3 DNA is TGCGCCAGCAGCAGTAGTGCCGGGGAGCTGTTTTTT. This translates into CASSSSAGELFF.

This clone was counted only a few times. V gene TRBV18 combines with J gene TRBJ2-7; D is undetermined. Trimming shortened V by 6 bases and J by 6 bases, and 24 bases separated the two germline ends. Germline loops: CDR1 KGHSH, CDR2 LQKENI. This CDR3 contains 16 residues. The CDR3 DNA is TGTGCCAGCTCTCCCGAGCCTAGACGGAGAGATGCCGAGCAGTACTTC. Residues: CASSPEPRRRDAEQYF.

The J gene is TRBJ2-5, the V gene TRBV18, with 8 bases aligning to TRBD1. Germline V gives CDR1 KGHSH, CDR2 LQKENI. There are 13 residues in the CDR3. V lost 5 bases, J lost 7 bases, and 6 bases stayed unmatched. This CDR3 reads CASSKTGDGTQYF. As DNA, the CDR3 is TGTGCCAGCTCAAAGACAGGGGATGGGACCCAGTACTTC.

The J gene is TRBJ1-2, the V gene TRBV7-9; 7 nucleotides match TRBD1. Per the germline V gene, CDR1 is SEHNR and CDR2 is FQNEAQ (reference sequence). The CDR3 sequence is 13 residues long. V lost 1 base, J lost 8 bases, and 4 bases stayed unmatched. For the CDR3, the DNA is TGTGCCAGCAGCTTAGACAGGGGATCCGGCTACACCTTC. This translates into CASSLDRGSGYTF. Full variable domain (rest looked up from reference TRBV7-9 and TRBJ1-2): DTGVSQNPRHKITKRGQNVTFRCDPISEHNRLYWYRQTLGQGPEFLTYFQNEAQLEKSRLLSDRFSAERPKGSFSTLEIQRTEQGDSAMYLCASSLDRGSGYTFGSGTRLTVV.

The rearrangement uses TRBV2 and TRBJ2-2, with 7 bases lining up with TRBD1. Germline V gene lookup returns CDR1 SNHLY and CDR2 FYNNEI. CDR3 length equals 15 residues. The V and J ends lost 6 bases and 4 bases, in that order; junction bases with no gene match: 8. The CDR3 region has the DNA TGTGCCAGCAGCACAGGGGTTGGGGCCACCGGGGAGCTGTTTTTT. It is translated as CASSTGVGATGELFF.

CDR3 DNA sequence: TGCAGCGTTGAAAGGGACAGGGTTCGGAATGGCTACACCTTC. It yields the protein CSVERDRVRNGYTF. The chain is built from TRBV29-1 and TRBJ1-2; 9 bases agree with TRBD1. The germline V gene encodes CDR1 SQVTM and CDR2 ANQGSEA. After removal of 2 bases from V and 6 bases from J, the junction contained 7 bases not matched to a gene. The length of the CDR3 is 14 residues.

The rearrangement links TRBV2 to TRBJ2-1; TRBD2 might be the D (5 bases). The germline V and J ends were trimmed by 5 bases and 9 bases, with 11 bases remaining between them. CDR1 is SNHLY, CDR2 FYNNEI, per germline. The CDR3 has 12 residues. CDR3 in amino acids: CASSFGRGEQFF. The CDR3, as DNA: TGTGCCAGCAGTTTTGGACGGGGTGAGCAGTTCTTC.

The chain has TRBV7-2 and TRBJ1-4; tentative D call: TRBD1 (5 bases). Germline-derived CDR1 and CDR2 are SGHTA and FQGNSA. Trimming removed 5 bases from V and 8 bases from J, with 18 bases in between. CDR3 length equals 15 residues. The CDR3 is CASSRPRGGGEKLFF. CDR3 nucleotide sequence: TGTGCCAGCAGCCGCCCCCGGGGGGGAGGCGAAAAACTGTTTTTT.

CDR3 protein: CASRQGGALYEQYF. In nucleotides, the CDR3 is TGTGCCAGCAGGCAGGGGGGCGCCCTCTACGAGCAGTACTTC. The gene calls are TRBV28 and TRBJ2-7, with D possibly matching TRBD1 (7 bases). Trimming took off 6 bases at V and 3 bases at J, with 15 bases between the two ends. The CDR3 totals 14 residues. Germline assignment: CDR1 MDHEN and CDR2 SYDVKM.

The chain uses TRBV28 and TRBJ2-7; TRBD1 matches 7 bases. CDR1 is MDHEN and CDR2 is SYDVKM in the germline V gene. This CDR3 is built from 12 residues. V lost 8 bases and J lost 9; bases outside the gene matches: 10. The CDR3 is CASSGQGERQYF. The CDR3 nucleotides read TGTGCCAGCTCCGGGCAGGGGGAACGGCAGTACTTC.

This clone showed up just once. The chain has TRBV6-1 and TRBJ2-7; D is unclear. Trimming stripped 2 bases from V and 7 bases from J, with 6 bases between. Looked up from germline, CDR1 is MNHNS and CDR2 is SASEGT. The CDR3 consists of 11 residues. CDR3 residues: CASSEFREQYF. The CDR3 DNA reads as TGTGCCAGCAGTGAATTCCGTGAGCAGTACTTC.

This rearrangement joins TRBV7-9 to TRBJ1-4; 9 nucleotides align to TRBD1. Germline V gene lookup returns CDR1 SEHNR and CDR2 FQNEAQ (reference sequence). CDR3 length: 14 amino acids. Germline trimming cut 5 bases from V and 7 bases from J; bases unmatched to any gene: 5. In nucleotides, the CDR3 is TGTGCCAGCAGCGCGGGACAGGGCGGTGAAAAACTGTTTTTT. Protein product: CASSAGQGGEKLFF.

V and J are TRBV14 and TRBJ2-1; TRBD1 agrees at 7 bases. Germline loops: CDR1 SGHDN, CDR2 FVKESK. The V segment lost 3 bases and the J segment 12 bases; nucleotides outside the gene matches: 2. CDR3 length: 11 amino acids. The CDR3 nucleotides are TGTGCCAGCAGCCAGAGGACAGGGCAGTTCTTC. Residues: CASSQRTGQFF.

V and J are TRBV28 and TRBJ2-7, with 8 bases aligning to TRBD1. Germline assignment: CDR1 MDHEN and CDR2 SYDVKM. V shed 4 bases and J 2 bases; nucleotides not matched to a gene: 7. CDR3 length equals 15 residues. CDR3 region: CASSSRTGRTYEQYF. The CDR3 DNA reads TGTGCCAGCAGTTCTAGGACAGGGAGAACCTACGAGCAGTACTTC. The variable domain in full, completed from reference TRBV28 and TRBJ2-7, reads DVKVTQSSRYLVKRTGEKVFLECVQDMDHENMFWYRQDPGLGLRLIYFSYDVKMKEKGDIPEGYSVSREKKERFSLILESASTNQTSMYLCASSSRTGRTYEQYFGPGTRLTVT.